This T cell receptor beta chain was sequenced in a study of vaccination and CD4 T cells after COVID-19. Across the study: Six men and four women formed the convalescents, two being Hispanic.

Treatment of the sample: approximately 10-day PBMC culture with coronavirus spike peptide pools or control peptides (ViraFEST assay). In the ViraFEST assay, peptide-pool expansion preceded TCR sequencing of expanded clonotypes. The CDR3 length is 18 residues. From germline, CDR1 is DFQATT and CDR2 SNEGSKA (reference sequence). V was pared by 4 bases and J by 0 bases, with 22 bases between. Details on this clonotype: Antigen specificity is unknown.

Oncomine TCR Beta short-read sequencing was applied to DNA from cultured CD4+ T cells. TCRdb independently ran MiXCR on the PCR reads; one entry per CDR3 protein. The top ten clones hold about 35% of a sample with about 14,000 distinct CDR3 sequences, about 35% of them seen once. The sequence came from a human donor with COVID-19. Material for sequencing was cultured CD4+ T cells from blood. The chain uses TRBV20-1 and TRBJ1-5; a weak D match, TRBD1 (6 bases). Here the CDR3 reads CSANQGSRNLYSNQPQHF. CDR3 DNA: TGCAGTGCTAACCAGGGGTCCCGGAATCTTTATAGCAATCAGCCCCAGCATTTT.